The TCR beta chain described here comes from a study of blood T cell repertoires in COVID-19. Study summary: The origin of the acute and convalescent COVID-19 samples was the United States, Italy and Spain.

The CDR3 loop spans 14 amino acids. V trimming: 5 bases; J trimming: 6 bases; junction bases outside the gene matches: 6. Germline CDR1 reads PRHDT; CDR2 reads FYEKMQ (reference sequence). Original processing methods: How many nucleated cells were present was estimated from reference gene primer amplification. Sequencing was performed with immunoSEQ multiplex PCR; in TCRdb, only in-frame clones are kept and a portion is missing. For V, J and clone size, that table is used; D and trimming come from the DNA. Of a few hundred thousand clones in the sample, approximately 84% were seen once. The cohort comprised adults aged about 18 to 89 years residing in about two dozen US areas.

The chain joins TRBV13 to TRBJ1-1, with 10 bases identical to TRBD1. Sequenced input: PBMCs or T cells enriched from blood (not recorded which). The receptor comes from a woman aged 18-29 years who had recovered from COVID-19. The DNA for the CDR3 is TGTGCCAGCAGCGTAGACAGGGGGCGGGCTGAAGCTTTCTTT. It codes for CASSVDRGRAEAFF.